This TCR beta chain was observed in a study of blood T cell repertoires in COVID-19. The CDR3 loop spans 18 amino acids. Germline V gene data show CDR1 as MDHEN and CDR2 as SYDVKM. The J segment lost 3 bases and the V segment lost 1 base, leaving 12 bases of the junction unmatched. In the source study's methods: For nucleated cells, counts were estimated from reference gene primer amplification. Clones were sequenced by immunoSEQ multiplex PCR, and TCRdb holds only the in-frame ones, with some missing. V, J and clone size are those of that table, while D and trimming were read from the DNA. Altogether over 85,000 clones are present, about 81% being singletons, with the ten largest covering approximately 25%.

The source material was peripheral blood. The sequence came from a man between 65 and 85 years old with acute or convalescent COVID-19. J is TRBJ1-5 and V is TRBV28, with 7 bases aligning to TRBD1. The CDR3 loop reads CASSLSTGLGAINQPQHF. CDR3 DNA sequence: TGTGCCAGCAGTTTATCGACAGGGTTGGGTGCCATCAATCAGCCCCAGCATTTT.